This T cell receptor beta chain appears in the sequencing data of a study of cytomegalovirus exposure and HLA in healthy donors. About the study: Among the approximately 380 donors who were genotyped, around 77% fell in the genetic ancestry cluster that is associated with self-reported Caucasian donors.

PCR amplification relied on 60 Vbeta primers (plus 13 Jbeta primers). The method was immunoSEQ multiplex PCR; TCRdb's version includes in-frame clones alone and lacks a portion of them. The sample includes more than 150,000 clones, roughly 87% seen only once; the top ten take over 1.5%. Regarding this clone: Its antigen is not identified.

Trimming shortened V by 2 bases and J by 5 bases, and 12 bases separated the two germline ends. Germline V lookup: CDR1 SEHNR, CDR2 FQNEAQ (reference sequence). This CDR3 is 14 amino acids long. General observations from the study: Accurate prediction of most subjects' HLA-A and HLA-B alleles from TCR beta sequences was reported. Cytomegalovirus-associated TCR beta chains were listed, numbering 150 to 200.

The rearrangement uses TRBV7-9 and TRBJ1-2, with D possibly TRBD1 on 6 matching bases. The sequence came from a man aged 50 to 59 in good health and CMV-seronegative. The sequenced sample was PBMCs. In DNA form, the CDR3 reads TGTGCCAGCAGCTTACTGGGGGCTGGGTATGGCTACACCTTC. Translation gives CASSLLGAGYGYTF.